This T cell receptor (beta chain) was recorded in a study of T cells after yellow fever vaccination. Making TCR cDNA involved 5'RACE template switching, which added UMIs and a universal primer site. Each CDR3 protein is one row after TCRdb ran MiXCR on the 5' RACE reads. Among 300,000 or so distinct CDR3 sequences, about an eighth were seen once, and the ten largest hold about 0.54%. Germline loops: CDR1 GTSNPN, CDR2 SVGIG (reference sequence). Trimming removed 3 bases from V and 9 bases from J, with 6 bases in between. CDR3 length: 11 amino acids. As regards this clonotype: Its matching antigen is unknown.

Overall study results and limits: The CD4 and CD8 compartments had a small share of their clonotypes in common. Reappearance after the booster was seen for most primary-vaccination clones, at 95% to 97% CD4 and around 90% CD8.

The V call is TRBV30, the J call TRBJ1-6; D ambiguous. This clonotype was obtained from a man in his thirties or forties who received the YFV17D yellow fever vaccine. Here the sequenced sample was CD4+ T cells sorted from PBMCs, taken 45 days after the yellow fever booster vaccination. The CDR3 bases are TGTGCCTGGAGGATGGGTTCACCCCTCCACTTT. This codes for CAWRMGSPLHF.